The text below deals with one TCR beta chain. What it recognizes is unknown. The data were taken from a study of OX40 agonist ivuxolimab in advanced cancers. Study-level background: Ivuxolimab, an agonistic anti-OX40 (CD134) antibody, was given to patients.

People who had autoimmune disease history or systemic immunosuppression were excluded. Samples were taken at baseline and on day 1 of cycles 4 and 7. This CDR3 is 16 amino acids long. V was cut by 2 bases and J by 3 bases, with 14 bases left in between. CDR1 is MGHRA, CDR2 YSYEKL, per germline. Sequenced by immunoSEQ multiplex PCR; TCRdb stores in-frame clones only, minus some. The sample comprises approximately 90,000 clones, 80% to 90% of which are singletons, and 0.79% rests with the top ten. Broader study findings: Relatively little clonal expansion, among the lowest observed, appeared in partial responders at 0.1-3.0 mg/kg.

The chain is built from TRBV4-1 and TRBJ2-1; D may be TRBD1 (6 bases). The starting material was CD4+ or CD8+ T cells sorted from blood, obtained in a trial of the OX40 agonist ivuxolimab. This clonotype originated in an adult with an advanced solid tumor such as melanoma, head and neck, liver or kidney cancer. CDR3 DNA: TGCGCCAGCAGCCAAATACAGGGTGGGGACTACAATGAGCAGTTCTTC. Amino acid sequence: CASSQIQGGDYNEQFF.